The clone carrying this T cell receptor (beta chain) was seen ten or more times. Its matching antigen is unknown. Time point here: newly diagnosed GD, antithyroid drugs for less than 3 months. Isolated PBMC RNA provided the starting material for the TCR library. Arm-PCR of CDR3 regions and iRepertoire HTBI primers were the basis on which TCR beta libraries were built. TCRdb reprocessed the multiplex PCR reads with MiXCR, giving one entry per CDR3 protein. The sample carries more than 400,000 distinct CDR3 sequences, about 15% recorded once. The sample is drawn from a study of regulatory T cells in long-lasting Graves disease. Study findings and constraints: The TCR repertoire of persistent Graves' patients was less diverse than that of newly diagnosed ones.

This CDR3 has 13 residues. Germline CDR1 is MNHEY and CDR2 is SVGEGT. Trimming stripped 2 bases from V and 9 bases from J, with 11 bases between. The same specimen was also included in a second study, on T cells in Graves' hyperthyroidism and ophthalmopathy.

The sequence was collected from a woman aged 25 to 45 with Graves disease. This chain joins TRBV6-2 or TRBV6-3 and TRBJ2-1, with D unresolved. Specimen: peripheral blood mononuclear cells (PBMCs), collected at new diagnosis, from a patient treated with antithyroid drugs. CDR3 nucleotide sequence: TGTGCCAGCAGTTACCACAGATCTGGTGAGCAGTTCTTC. This gives the protein CASSYHRSGEQFF.